The rows below give T cell receptor beta chains drawn from one sample of a study of T cell responses to AZD1222 COVID-19 vaccine. Here immunoSEQ multiplex PCR was the method, and the copy in TCRdb shows in-frame clones only, minus some. The sample consists of about 120,000 clones, about 87% of them appearing once. Sequencing was performed on peripheral blood, taken 28 days after the second AZD1222 dose. The receptors come from an adult who received the AZD1222 COVID-19 vaccine. Each CDR3 is given with its conserved first and last residue. Fields, in order: D gene, J gene, clone size, CDR3 length, V gene, CDR3 DNA, CDR3 protein. A D gene is named only where the DNA matches it firmly. Clone size is shown for a subset of rows, as once, few, many or a class of expanded clone.

TRBD1	TRBJ1-6	-	14	TRBV19	TGTGCCAGCGGACAGGGTCTAGAGAATTCACCCCTCCACTTT	CASGQGLENSPLHF
-	TRBJ2-5	-	13	TRBV2	TGTGCCAGCAGGGACAGTTGGCAAGAGACCCAGTACTTC	CASRDSWQETQYF
TRBD1	TRBJ1-5	-	15	TRBV5-1	TGCGCCAGCAGCTCTGGACAGGGGGGCGTTCAGCCCCAGCATTTT	CASSSGQGGVQPQHF
TRBD1	TRBJ1-1	-	15	TRBV18	TGTGCCAGCTCACTGCGACAGGGGGCGAGCACTGAAGCTTTCTTT	CASSLRQGASTEAFF
-	TRBJ1-1	few	15	TRBV1	TGCACCAGCAGCCCAGGTGGACGGGTGAACACTGAAGCTTTCTTT	CTSSPGGRVNTEAFF
-	TRBJ1-2	-	11	TRBV28	TGTGCCATTACGACTAACTATGGCTACACCTTC	CAITTNYGYTF
-	TRBJ1-1	-	16	TRBV19	TGTGCCAGTAGTATGTCGGGCGGGGCTCGGAACACTGAAGCTTTCTTT	CASSMSGGARNTEAFF
TRBD2	TRBJ2-1	-	15	TRBV5-4	TGTGCCAGCAGCTTAGGCGGGGGGCCCTACAATGAGCAGTTCTTC	CASSLGGGPYNEQFF
-	TRBJ1-4	-	15	TRBV11-2	TGTGCCAGCAGCCTCCGAGGCCCGGGATATGAAAAACTGTTTTTT	CASSLRGPGYEKLFF
-	TRBJ2-4	once	16	TRBV4-1	TGCGCCAGCAGCCAAGTGGTAACGGTAGCCAAAAACATTCAGTACTTC	CASSQVVTVAKNIQYF
-	TRBJ2-5	-	12	TRBV11-3	TGTGCCAGCAGCTTAGTCCAAGAGACCCAGTACTTC	CASSLVQETQYF
-	TRBJ1-1	-	13	TRBV7-9	TGTGCCAGCAGCGCTACAGGGAATACTGAAGCTTTCTTT	CASSATGNTEAFF
TRBD2	TRBJ2-3	-	17	TRBV27	TGTGCCAGCAGTTTATCTCCAGCGGGGTGGAGCGCAGATACGCAGTATTTT	CASSLSPAGWSADTQYF
-	TRBJ1-5	-	13	TRBV18	TGTGCCAGCTCACCAACGGGGGATCAGCCCCAGCATTTT	CASSPTGDQPQHF
-	TRBJ2-5	-	15	TRBV19	TGTGCCAGTAGTAGGGGGGCAGTCCATCAAGAGACCCAGTACTTC	CASSRGAVHQETQYF
-	TRBJ1-1	-	17	TRBV3-1/TRBV3-2	TGTGCCAGCAGCCCCCCGTGGATTTGGGGCTCGGACACTGAAGCTTTCTTT	CASSPPWIWGSDTEAFF
-	TRBJ2-3	-	15	TRBV9	TGTGCCAGCAGCGGCGGGACCGCTAGGACGGATACGCAGTATTTT	CASSGGTARTDTQYF
-	TRBJ2-5	-	15	TRBV7-7	TGTGCCAGCAGCTTAGGGGGCGGTTTCGAAGAGACCCAGTACTTC	CASSLGGGFEETQYF
-	TRBJ2-1	-	11	TRBV12-5	TGTGCTAGTGGTTTGGATAATGAGCAGTTCTTC	CASGLDNEQFF
-	TRBJ1-1	-	14	TRBV11-3	TGTGCCAGCAGCCAGAGAGCAGAGAACACTGAAGCTTTCTTT	CASSQRAENTEAFF
-	TRBJ1-2	-	15	TRBV27	TGTGCCAGCAGTTTAGGTGGGGCAGGGAGGGGTGGCTACACCTTC	CASSLGGAGRGGYTF
-	TRBJ2-7	-	13	TRBV30	TGTGCCTGGAGCCGGGGCCACTCCTACGAGCAGTACTTC	CAWSRGHSYEQYF
TRBD1	TRBJ1-1	-	13	TRBV10-1	TGCGCCAGCAGGGTGACAGGGTTGCCTGAAGCTTTCTTT	CASRVTGLPEAFF
-	TRBJ2-7	-	15	TRBV4-1	TGCGCCAGCAGCCAAGAAACAGGGCCCCACTACGAGCAGTACTTC	CASSQETGPHYEQYF